This TCR beta chain was sequenced in a study of blood T cell repertoires in COVID-19. Study as a whole: Whether acute or convalescent, the COVID-19 samples came from the United States, Italy and Spain. PBMCs, B-cell-depleted T cells, or T cells were the source of the cDNA or gDNA that made up the material.

This CDR3 is 15 amino acids long. Trimming stripped 2 bases from V and 0 bases from J, with 8 bases between. The germline V gene encodes CDR1 SGHRS and CDR2 YFSETQ. In the study's own analysis: Reference gene primer amplification yielded estimated nucleated cell counts. Clones were sequenced by immunoSEQ multiplex PCR, and TCRdb holds only the in-frame ones, with some missing. V and J calls and clone size are as listed in that table; D and trimming were resolved from the DNA. The table lists hundreds of thousands of clones, roughly 85% of them singletons. Worth noting for this clone: The same CDR3 arises from other DNA sequences in this sample as well.

Sequencing was carried out using peripheral blood. This rearrangement joins TRBV5-1 to TRBJ1-4; D is ambiguous. This TCR came from a woman in her forties or fifties who had recovered from COVID-19. The CDR3 spells CASSLDGATNEKLFF. The DNA for the CDR3 is TGCGCCAGCAGCTTAGACGGAGCAACTAATGAAAAACTGTTTTTT.